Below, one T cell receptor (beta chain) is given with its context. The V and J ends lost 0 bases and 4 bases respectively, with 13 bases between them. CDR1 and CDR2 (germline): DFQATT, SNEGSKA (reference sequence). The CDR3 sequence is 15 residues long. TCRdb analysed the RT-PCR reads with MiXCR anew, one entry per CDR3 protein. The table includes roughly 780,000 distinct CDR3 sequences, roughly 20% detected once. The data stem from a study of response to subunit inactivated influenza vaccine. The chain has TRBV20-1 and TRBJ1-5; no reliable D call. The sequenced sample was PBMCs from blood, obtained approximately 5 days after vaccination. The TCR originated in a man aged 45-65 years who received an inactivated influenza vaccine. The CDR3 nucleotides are TGCAGTGCTAGAGATCGGGGAAACTGGAATCAGCCCCAGCATTTT. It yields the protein CSARDRGNWNQPQHF.